This T cell receptor beta chain was identified in a study of T cell responses to AZD1222 COVID-19 vaccine. Study outcomes and limitations: Most donors were white British and more were female, and clonal diversity was possibly underestimated. Regions 160-218 and 743-854 dominated among vaccine-associated CD4 TCRs spanning spike. Targeting of unmutated variant regions was reportedly seen in nearly half of spike-specific TCRs. Only six or seven AZD1222 recipients tested seropositive at baseline.

This clone came up once. Its antigen is currently unknown. Produced via immunoSEQ multiplex PCR; TCRdb's table is partial and in-frame only. The table lists about 130,000 clones, about 93% of them singletons. Trimming removed 4 bases from V and 1 base from J, with 8 bases in between. CDR1 is KGHSH and CDR2 is LQKENI in the germline V gene. The CDR3 extends over 14 amino acids. The sample in question was peripheral blood, obtained on day 0 of AZD1222 vaccination. The chain uses TRBV18 and TRBJ1-3, with D unresolved. This receptor was taken from an adult in good health. CDR3 DNA sequence: TGTGCCAGCTCACAACCGGGATCTGGAAACACCATATATTTT. This codes for CASSQPGSGNTIYF.